A selection of T cell receptor beta chains follows, all from one sample in a study of blood T cells in healthy people across ages. One entry per CDR3 protein, called by TCRdb with MiXCR from the 5' RACE reads. Of about 1.7 million distinct CDR3 sequences in the sample, 28% were seen once. Sequenced: blood. All receptors derive from a woman aged 25 to 39 in good health. Each CDR3 is given with its conserved first and last residue.

len: 14
v_gene: TRBV2
j_gene: TRBJ2-7
CDR3aa: CASSEAVRGLEQYF

len: 16
v_gene: TRBV4-3
j_gene: TRBJ2-1
CDR3aa: CASSQDRGTSGSEQFF

len: 15
v_gene: TRBV2
j_gene: TRBJ2-6
CDR3aa: CASSDGIPGANVLTF

len: 14
v_gene: TRBV4-1
j_gene: TRBJ2-7
CDR3aa: CASSQLGRGHEQYF

len: 14
v_gene: TRBV12-3/TRBV12-4
j_gene: TRBJ2-5
CDR3aa: CASNLDRVWETQYF

len: 14
v_gene: TRBV20-1
j_gene: TRBJ2-1
CDR3aa: CSAPGTGGPGEQFF

len: 13
v_gene: TRBV11-3
j_gene: TRBJ1-1
CDR3aa: CASSLGPGREAFF

len: 13
v_gene: TRBV4-3
j_gene: TRBJ1-2
CDR3aa: CASSPIGDYGYTF

len: 16
v_gene: TRBV7-2
j_gene: TRBJ2-1
CDR3aa: CASSLAGAGGYNEQFF

len: 15
v_gene: TRBV2
j_gene: TRBJ1-5
CDR3aa: CASARNGISNQPQHF

len: 14
v_gene: TRBV5-1
j_gene: TRBJ1-2
CDR3aa: CASSLAVGDYGSTF

len: 16
v_gene: TRBV11-3
j_gene: TRBJ2-2
CDR3aa: CASSLVGQTVTGELFF

len: 14
v_gene: TRBV12-3/TRBV12-4
j_gene: TRBJ2-7
CDR3aa: CASSARGLRSEQYF

len: 13
v_gene: TRBV20-1
j_gene: TRBJ2-7
CDR3aa: CSARDTHSYEQYF

len: 12
v_gene: TRBV20-1
j_gene: TRBJ2-3
CDR3aa: CSAKVGLDTQYF

len: 13
v_gene: TRBV7-2
j_gene: TRBJ1-4
CDR3aa: CASGLKADGKLFF

len: 15
v_gene: TRBV9
j_gene: TRBJ2-1
CDR3aa: CASSVRLAGVGEQFF

len: 14
v_gene: TRBV9
j_gene: TRBJ2-1
CDR3aa: CASSPGPPSNEQFF

len: 13
v_gene: TRBV24-1
j_gene: TRBJ2-7
CDR3aa: CATIMSHAYEQYF

len: 13
v_gene: TRBV27
j_gene: TRBJ1-2
CDR3aa: CASSGRVNYGYTF

len: 14
v_gene: TRBV15
j_gene: TRBJ1-2
CDR3aa: CATSRDGAGYGYTF

len: 14
v_gene: TRBV28
j_gene: TRBJ1-5
CDR3aa: CASSFPNRAQPQHF

len: 15
v_gene: TRBV3-1
j_gene: TRBJ2-2
CDR3aa: CASRLSPGRTGELFF

len: 13
v_gene: TRBV20-1
j_gene: TRBJ2-3
CDR3aa: CSASNRVGGTQYF

len: 15
v_gene: TRBV3-1
j_gene: TRBJ2-1
CDR3aa: CASSQGGGTYNEQFF

len: 16
v_gene: TRBV12-3/TRBV12-4
j_gene: TRBJ2-3
CDR3aa: CASSLRTRGRQDTQYF

len: 13
v_gene: TRBV6-1
j_gene: TRBJ1-1
CDR3aa: CASTLAGRTEAFF

len: 16
v_gene: TRBV5-1
j_gene: TRBJ2-5
CDR3aa: CASSQGTGGDQETQYF

len: 17
v_gene: TRBV24-1
j_gene: TRBJ2-5
CDR3aa: CATSDSGAGGIQETQYF

len: 15
v_gene: TRBV4-3
j_gene: TRBJ2-3
CDR3aa: CASSQDVVETDTQYF